What follows are 28 T cell receptor beta chains derived from one specimen sequenced in a study of T cell responses to AZD1222 COVID-19 vaccine. Generated by immunoSEQ multiplex PCR, the TCRdb table keeps only in-frame clones and is missing some. The table has about 77,000 clones, 80% to 95% seen once. Source: peripheral blood, taken 28 days after the second AZD1222 dose. These receptors all come from an adult who received the AZD1222 COVID-19 vaccine.

The gene calls are TRBV30 and TRBJ2-5; TRBD1 might be the D (6 bases). Trimming cost V 7 bases and J 1 base, with 13 bases left between them. The CDR3 is made up of 13 amino acids. In germline, CDR1 is GTSNPN, CDR2 SVGIG (reference sequence). The chain's CDR3 is CASRQGRQETQYF. The CDR3 region has the DNA TGTGCCTCCCGCCAGGGGCGCCAAGAGACCCAGTACTTC.

The rearrangement uses TRBV12-3 or TRBV12-4 and TRBJ1-1; D unclear. Trimming cost V 6 bases and J 8 bases, with 13 bases left between them. The CDR3 spans 12 residues. CDR3 amino acids: CASSYGLTEAFF. CDR3 nucleotide sequence: TGTGCCAGCAGCTATGGACTAACCGAAGCTTTCTTT.

V usage is TRBV7-9 and J usage is TRBJ2-1; D possibly corresponds to TRBD2 (5 bases). The V end lost 7 bases, the J end lost 6 bases, and 13 bases lay between the germline ends. This CDR3 region has 13 residues. Germline V gene lookup returns CDR1 SEHNR and CDR2 FQNEAQ (reference sequence). The CDR3 loop reads CASKTWAGNEQFF. The DNA of the CDR3 is TGTGCCAGCAAAACCTGGGCGGGCAATGAGCAGTTCTTC.

The chain recombines TRBV3-1 (or the pseudogene TRBV3-2) with TRBJ1-1; D ambiguous. CDR1 is LGHDT, CDR2 YNNKEL, per germline (reference sequence). The germline V and J ends were trimmed by 0 bases and 5 bases, with 13 bases remaining between them. This CDR3 is built from 15 residues. CDR3 amino acids: CASSQDVGLGTEAFF. The CDR3 nucleotides are TGTGCCAGCAGCCAAGATGTAGGGTTGGGAACTGAAGCTTTCTTT.

The V gene is TRBV30, the J gene TRBJ2-2; D ambiguous. CDR3 length: 12 amino acids. Looked up from germline, CDR1 is GTSNPN and CDR2 is SVGIG (reference sequence). The V end was cut by 5 bases, the J end by 7 bases, with 11 bases between. For the CDR3, the DNA is TGTGCCTGGCCTCTAGGCGGCGGGGAGCTGTTTTTT. As protein: CAWPLGGGELFF.

The J gene is TRBJ1-5, the V gene TRBV9; TRBD1 matches 10 bases. With V trimmed by 3 bases and J by 7 bases, 7 bases remained unmatched. Per germline, CDR1 SGDLS and CDR2 YYNGEE. The CDR3 has 15 amino acids. In nucleotides, the CDR3 is TGTGCCAGCAGCGCGACCGGGACAGGGGACCAGCCCCAGCATTTT. Protein product: CASSATGTGDQPQHF.

This chain connects TRBV10-1 to TRBJ2-2, with TRBD2 matching over 9 bases. Germline CDR1 WNHNN, CDR2 SYGVQD (reference sequence). The CDR3 loop spans 16 amino acids. V lost 2 bases to trimming and J lost 2 bases; unmatched junction nucleotides: 3. The DNA of the CDR3 is TGCGCCAGCAGTGAGAGACTAGCGGATAACACCGGGGAGCTGTTTTTT. This gives the protein CASSERLADNTGELFF.

The chain has TRBV6-5 and TRBJ2-7; 7 nucleotides agree with TRBD1. Germline lookup yields CDR1 MNHEY and CDR2 SVGAGI. CDR3 size: 14 residues. Losses at the gene ends were 6 bases for V and 2 bases for J; bases not matched to a gene: 7. CDR3 loop: CASSLRDSTYEQYF. The CDR3 DNA sequence: TGTGCCAGCAGCCTGAGGGACAGCACCTACGAGCAGTACTTC.

The rearrangement uses TRBV28 and TRBJ1-6; 8 nucleotides agree with TRBD1. The CDR3 extends over 13 amino acids. Germline trimming cut 7 bases from V and 10 bases from J; bases unmatched to any gene: 6. Germline V gives CDR1 MDHEN, CDR2 SYDVKM. The CDR3 nucleotides are TGTGCCAGCACGACAGGGGATGGATCACCCCTCCACTTT. Translated: CASTTGDGSPLHF. The variable domain in full, with the rest retrieved from reference TRBV28 and TRBJ1-6, is DVKVTQSSRYLVKRTGEKVFLECVQDMDHENMFWYRQDPGLGLRLIYFSYDVKMKEKGDIPEGYSVSREKKERFSLILESASTNQTSMYLCASTTGDGSPLHFGNGTRLTVT.

V is TRBV29-1 and J is TRBJ2-5; D remains ambiguous. V lost 2 bases and J lost 3, with 10 bases in between. This CDR3 spans 13 amino acids. The germline V gene has CDR1 SQVTM and CDR2 ANQGSEA. CDR3 sequence (DNA): TGCAGCGTTGAATACACTCGAAAAGAGACCCAGTACTTC. Residues: CSVEYTRKETQYF.

The rearrangement joins TRBV30 to TRBJ1-6, with D unresolved. The germline CDR1 and CDR2 sequences are GTSNPN and SVGIG (reference sequence). Trimming stripped 4 bases from V and 5 bases from J, with 21 bases between. The CDR3 contains 17 residues. The CDR3 coding sequence is TGTGCCTGGACCTTCGGGTCCCCCGACATTCATAATTCACCCCTCCACTTT. Translation: CAWTFGSPDIHNSPLHF.

This rearrangement joins TRBV9 to TRBJ2-2, with 7 nucleotides matching TRBD1. This CDR3 comprises 17 residues. J was trimmed by 0 bases and V by 3 bases; bases with no gene match: 8. CDR1 SGDLS and CDR2 YYNGEE come from the germline V gene. The CDR3 coding sequence is TGTGCCAGCAGCGATACATTGACAGGGCCGAACACCGGGGAGCTGTTTTTT. It codes for CASSDTLTGPNTGELFF.

V gene TRBV3-1 (or the pseudogene TRBV3-2) combines with J gene TRBJ1-4, with D hard to call. The V end lost 6 bases, the J end lost 0 bases, and 11 bases lay between the germline ends. Germline V gene sequence: CDR1 LGHDT, CDR2 YNNKEL (reference sequence). CDR3 size: 15 residues. This CDR3 reads CASREWGSTNEKLFF. The DNA for the CDR3 is TGTGCCAGCAGGGAGTGGGGATCAACTAATGAAAAACTGTTTTTT.

The J gene is TRBJ1-1, the V gene TRBV4-2; D unclear. V was shortened by 4 bases and J by 0 bases, with 12 bases between the two germline ends. Germline CDR1 and CDR2: LGHNA and YNFKEQ. The CDR3 covers 15 residues. CDR3 in DNA: TGTGCCAGCAGCCCCGAGTTCGGCATGAACACTGAAGCTTTCTTT. Its protein is CASSPEFGMNTEAFF.

The rearrangement joins TRBV13 to TRBJ2-7; D is unresolved. Germline V gives CDR1 PRHDT, CDR2 FYEKMQ (reference sequence). Trimming stripped 2 bases from V and 3 bases from J, with 17 bases between. This CDR3 comprises 16 residues. CDR3 nucleotides: TGTGCCAGCAGCTTAAGGTTAACTTCTCGCCTCTACGAGCAGTACTTC. Encoded protein: CASSLRLTSRLYEQYF.

This chain links TRBV11-3 with TRBJ2-3, with no clear D. The V end was cut by 2 bases, the J end by 4 bases, with 10 bases between. The CDR3 has 14 amino acids. Germline V CDR1 and CDR2: SGHNT, YENEEA. Here the CDR3 reads CASSLNPLADTQYF. DNA of the CDR3: TGTGCCAGCAGCTTAAACCCTTTGGCAGATACGCAGTATTTT.

This clone turned up a few times. V is TRBV7-2 and J is TRBJ1-3; D remains unclear. The CDR3 runs 16 residues. Germline CDR1 is SGHTA and CDR2 is FQGNSA. The germline V and J ends were trimmed by 4 bases and 3 bases, with 16 bases remaining between them. The CDR3 DNA is TGTGCCAGCAGCTACCCGGGTGTCCCGGGTGGAAACACCATATATTTT. Protein sequence: CASSYPGVPGGNTIYF.

The J gene is TRBJ1-4, the V gene TRBV30; D gene ambiguous. V was trimmed by 1 base and J by 4 bases, leaving 16 bases between them. CDR3 size: 16 residues. The germline gives CDR1 GTSNPN, CDR2 SVGIG (reference sequence). CDR3 DNA: TGTGCCTGGAGTGATCCCGGAGGACGGAATAATGAAAAACTGTTTTTT. It is translated as CAWSDPGGRNNEKLFF. The full variable domain, with the rest looked up from reference TRBV30 and TRBJ1-4, is SQTIHQWPATLVQPVGSPLSLECTVEGTSNPNLYWYRQAAGRGLQLLFYSVGIGQISSEVPQNLSASRPQDRQFILSSKKLLLSDSGFYLCAWSDPGGRNNEKLFFGSGTQLSVL.

V and J are TRBV7-3 and TRBJ2-3; no clear D gene. Per the germline V gene, CDR1 is SGHTA and CDR2 is FQGTGA. The CDR3 consists of 17 residues. Trimming stripped 4 bases from V and 0 bases from J, with 17 bases between. CDR3 bases: TGTGCCAGCAGCTCCCCCACCAGCGCAGATAGCACAGATACGCAGTATTTT. Translated, it gives CASSSPTSADSTDTQYF.

This sequence joins TRBV7-2 and TRBJ2-7, with 7 nucleotides matching TRBD2. CDR1 and CDR2 from the germline V gene are SGHTA and FQGNSA. V lost 1 base, J lost 7 bases, and 7 bases stayed unmatched. This CDR3 comprises 14 residues. The CDR3 sequence is CASSLDWTRHEQYF. CDR3 coding DNA: TGTGCCAGCAGCTTAGATTGGACTAGACATGAGCAGTACTTC.

The V gene is TRBV6-2 or TRBV6-3, the J gene TRBJ2-7; D tentatively fits TRBD1 or TRBD2 (5 bases each). CDR1 is MNHEY, CDR2 SVGEGT, per germline. The CDR3 loop spans 13 amino acids. Trimming left V 4 bases short and J 0 bases short, with 7 bases between. CDR3 bases: TGTGCCAGCAGTTTCGGGGCCTCCTACGAGCAGTACTTC. Protein sequence: CASSFGASYEQYF.

The rearrangement links TRBV18 to TRBJ1-1; 12 bases are a match to TRBD1. V shed 5 bases, J shed 4 bases, and the junction held 11 bases outside the gene matches. Germline values: CDR1 KGHSH, CDR2 LQKENI. This CDR3 comprises 17 residues. The CDR3 coding sequence is TGTGCCAGCTCAATAACGGGACAGGGGGCAAGGGGCACTGAAGCTTTCTTT. Protein: CASSITGQGARGTEAFF.

This sequence joins TRBV7-9 and TRBJ1-1; D ambiguous. This CDR3 is 14 amino acids long. Trimming cost V 5 bases and J 5 bases, with 15 bases left between them. CDR1 and CDR2 (germline): SEHNR, FQNEAQ (reference sequence). CDR3 DNA sequence: TGTGCCAGCAGCACCCCGGGAGGATGGACTGAAGCTTTCTTT. Protein: CASSTPGGWTEAFF.

This clone was picked up one time. J is TRBJ2-1 and V is TRBV9; 7 nucleotides align to TRBD2. V gave up 4 bases and J gave up 8 bases; unmatched junction bases: 21. CDR1 and CDR2 from the germline V gene are SGDLS and YYNGEE. CDR3 size: 18 residues. CDR3 residues: CASSPYPVAGVQSYEQFF. CDR3 nucleotides: TGTGCCAGCAGCCCCTACCCTGTGGCGGGAGTCCAATCTTATGAGCAGTTCTTC.

V and J are TRBV4-3 and TRBJ2-5; 13 bases are a match to TRBD2. Germline loops: CDR1 LGHNA, CDR2 YSLEER. V dropped 0 bases and J dropped 5; count of bases not matched to a gene: 6. CDR3 length: 17 residues. The CDR3 loop is CASSQDPGLAGVETQYF. DNA for the CDR3: TGCGCCAGCAGCCAAGATCCCGGACTAGCGGGAGTTGAGACCCAGTACTTC.

This clone was picked up one time. Here the CDR3 DNA reads TGTGCCAGCTCACCCGGTGGGGGCTCTGGAAACACCATATATTTT. It is translated as CASSPGGGSGNTIYF. The chain employs TRBV18 and TRBJ1-3; the D gene is possibly TRBD1 (5 bases). The V end lost 3 bases, the J end lost 0 bases, and 9 bases lay between the germline ends. This CDR3 comprises 15 residues. Per germline, CDR1 KGHSH and CDR2 LQKENI.

This clone came up once. This rearrangement joins TRBV3-1 (or the pseudogene TRBV3-2) to TRBJ2-2, with D maybe TRBD1 (5 bases). V was trimmed by 5 bases and J by 6 bases, leaving 13 bases between them. There are 14 residues in the CDR3. CDR1 and CDR2 (germline): LGHDT, YNNKEL (reference sequence). For the CDR3, the DNA is TGTGCCAGCAGCTGGGGCAGTTCCGCCGGGGAGCTGTTTTTT. This translates into CASSWGSSAGELFF.

This chain joins TRBV30 and TRBJ1-4; 9 bases align to TRBD1. The V and J ends lost 4 bases and 5 bases, in that order; junction bases with no gene match: 5. Germline V gives CDR1 GTSNPN, CDR2 SVGIG (reference sequence). The CDR3 totals 14 residues. DNA of the CDR3: TGTGCCTGGAAATCCGGGACAGGGAATGAAAAACTGTTTTTT. It encodes CAWKSGTGNEKLFF.